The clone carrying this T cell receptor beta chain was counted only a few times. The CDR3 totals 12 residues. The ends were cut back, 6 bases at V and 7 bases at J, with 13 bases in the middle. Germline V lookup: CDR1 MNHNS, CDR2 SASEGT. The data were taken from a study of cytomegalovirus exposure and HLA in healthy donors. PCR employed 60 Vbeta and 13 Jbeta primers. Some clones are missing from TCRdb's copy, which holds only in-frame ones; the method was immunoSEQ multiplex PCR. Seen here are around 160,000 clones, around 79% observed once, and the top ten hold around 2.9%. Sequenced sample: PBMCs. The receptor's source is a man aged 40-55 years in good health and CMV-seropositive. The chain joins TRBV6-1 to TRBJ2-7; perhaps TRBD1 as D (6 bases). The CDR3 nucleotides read TGTGCCAGCAGGATGCCCAGGGGAGAGCAGTACTTC. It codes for CASRMPRGEQYF.